Listed below are T cell receptor beta chains from one sample, sequenced in a study of cytomegalovirus exposure and HLA in healthy donors. Here immunoSEQ multiplex PCR was the method, and the copy in TCRdb shows in-frame clones only, minus some. The table includes about 170,000 clones, about three quarters detected once. Source material: PBMCs. The receptors derive from a girl between 10 and 17 years old in good health and CMV-seronegative. Both conserved end residues are part of each CDR3. A D gene is named only where the DNA matches it firmly. Clone size is given for some rows only: seen once, a few or many times, or a class if the clone is expanded.

D,V,J,size,DNA,CDR3
NA,TRBV6-6,TRBJ1-2,few,TGTGCCAGCAGTTACTCGAATCCAGGGAAGGGATATGGCTACACCTTC,CASSYSNPGKGYGYTF
NA,TRBV21-1,TRBJ1-5,NA,TGTGCCAGCAGCAAGCGCAACAGTGGCAATCAGCCCCAGCATTTT,CASSKRNSGNQPQHF
NA,TRBV5-8,TRBJ1-1,few,TGTGCCAGCAGCCGACAGGCGCTTAACACTGAAGCTTTCTTT,CASSRQALNTEAFF
TRBD1,TRBV7-2,TRBJ1-5,few,TGTGCCAGCAGCATTACAGGGGGCTTGCAGCCCCAGCATTTT,CASSITGGLQPQHF
TRBD2,TRBV7-2,TRBJ2-2,NA,TGTGCCAGCAGCCGGAGGGTGGCGGGGGGATTGGACACCGGGGAGCTGTTTTTT,CASSRRVAGGLDTGELFF
NA,TRBV2,TRBJ1-5,once,TGTGCCAGCAGACCAGACAGGAAAAGCAATCAGCCCCAGCATTTT,CASRPDRKSNQPQHF
NA,TRBV12-5,TRBJ2-2,few,TGTGCTAGTGGCCTAGGGCAGTTCGGGAGCACCGGGGAGCTGTTTTTT,CASGLGQFGSTGELFF
NA,TRBV18,TRBJ1-5,NA,TGTGCCAGCTCACCGCCGGGAAATCAGCCCCAGCATTTT,CASSPPGNQPQHF
NA,TRBV7-9,TRBJ1-1,few,TGTGCCAGCAGCCCCAAACAGGGAGTGAACACTGAAGCTTTCTTT,CASSPKQGVNTEAFF
NA,TRBV7-9,TRBJ1-1,NA,TGTGCCAGCAGCTCAACACGACAAGGGTTGGGGGCAGCTTTCTTT,CASSSTRQGLGAAFF
NA,TRBV7-2,TRBJ2-2,NA,TGTGCCAGCAGCTTACATCGGGCCGGGGAGCTGTTTTTT,CASSLHRAGELFF
NA,TRBV5-1,TRBJ2-7,NA,TGCGCCAGCAGCTTGGGGAGTGCCTACGAGCAGTACTTC,CASSLGSAYEQYF
NA,TRBV9,TRBJ2-7,NA,TGTGCCAGCAGCACAGGGACCTACGAGCAGTACTTC,CASSTGTYEQYF
NA,TRBV9,TRBJ1-1,NA,TGTGCCAGCAGCGTGGGGGGGCACACTGAAGCTTTCTTT,CASSVGGHTEAFF
NA,TRBV6-5,TRBJ1-6,NA,TGTGCCAGCAGTTATAACTGGCAACAGGCTAATTCACCCCTCCACTTT,CASSYNWQQANSPLHF
NA,TRBV11-2,TRBJ1-3,NA,TGTGCCAGCAGCTTAAACAGGGCCGTCCCACGAAGCACCATATATTTT,CASSLNRAVPRSTIYF
NA,TRBV6-5,TRBJ1-5,NA,TGTGCCAGCAGTACGACAGGTCTTAATCAGCCCCAGCATTTT,CASSTTGLNQPQHF
NA,TRBV19,TRBJ1-5,NA,TGTGCCAGTAACGCAGGGAGGAACAGCAATCAGCCCCAGCATTTT,CASNAGRNSNQPQHF
NA,TRBV5-4,TRBJ1-1,NA,TGTGCCAGCAGCTCCCACAGGAGACCCACTGAAGCTTTCTTT,CASSSHRRPTEAFF
NA,TRBV6-4,TRBJ2-1,NA,TGTGCCAGCAGTGACGGGGGGTACAATGAGCAGTTCTTC,CASSDGGYNEQFF
TRBD1,TRBV7-8,TRBJ1-3,NA,TGTGCCAGCAGCTCAAGACAGGGTAAAAACACCATATATTTT,CASSSRQGKNTIYF
TRBD1,TRBV7-3,TRBJ1-1,once,TGTGCCAGCAGCTCCCTGGACAGGGCATTATTCACTGAAGCTTTCTTT,CASSSLDRALFTEAFF
NA,TRBV5-1,TRBJ1-1,NA,TGCGCCAGCAGCTTGGCCTCAGAAACTGAAGCTTTCTTT,CASSLASETEAFF
TRBD2,TRBV7-2,TRBJ2-3,NA,TGTGCCAGCAGCCCAAGCGACTTTCGACTAGCTGGAGACACAGATACGCAGTATTTT,CASSPSDFRLAGDTDTQYF
NA,TRBV9,TRBJ1-2,NA,TGTGCCAGCAGCGTAGACCCCCGTGGGGGGGACGGCTACACCTTC,CASSVDPRGGDGYTF
NA,TRBV2,TRBJ2-3,NA,TGTGCCAGCACTCCCCGCGGGACGGATACGCAGTATTTT,CASTPRGTDTQYF
NA,TRBV19,TRBJ1-1,NA,TGTGCCAGTACCGTCTACACTGAAGCTTTCTTT,CASTVYTEAFF
TRBD2,TRBV5-4,TRBJ2-7,NA,TGTGCCAGCAGCGCAGGACTAGCGGCAACCTACGAGCAGTACTTC,CASSAGLAATYEQYF
NA,TRBV4-2,TRBJ1-2,NA,TGTGCCAGCAGCCAAGATCTCGCGGCTTCACCAGGGAACTATGGCTACACCTTC,CASSQDLAASPGNYGYTF
NA,TRBV19,TRBJ1-1,NA,TGTGCCAGTAGGGGCAACGCTGAAGCTTTCTTT,CASRGNAEAFF
NA,TRBV9,TRBJ2-5,NA,TGTGCCAGCAGCGTAGATTTTGGACTACTAAAGACCCAGTACTTC,CASSVDFGLLKTQYF
TRBD1,TRBV5-4,TRBJ2-5,NA,TGTGCCAGCACAACCCAGGGGGCACGAGAGACCCAGTACTTC,CASTTQGARETQYF